The next 23 T cell receptor beta chains were all read from a single sample in a study of blood T cell repertoires in COVID-19. The protocol was immunoSEQ multiplex PCR, while the TCRdb copy is restricted to in-frame clones and leaves out a portion. This table holds over 200,000 clones, more than 65% found once. The sequenced sample consisted of peripheral blood. The receptors stem from a woman of 80 years or more with acute or convalescent COVID-19.

V is TRBV4-2 and J is TRBJ1-5; 8 positions agree with TRBD1. The CDR3 totals 16 residues. Germline trimming cut 1 base from V and 4 bases from J; bases unmatched to any gene: 6. Germline V gene sequence: CDR1 LGHNA, CDR2 YNFKEQ. The CDR3 spells CASSQVPGQANQPQHF. The DNA for the CDR3 is TGTGCCAGCAGCCAAGTACCGGGACAGGCTAATCAGCCCCAGCATTTT.

This clone was seen at least ten times. V usage is TRBV7-9 and J usage is TRBJ1-1; the D gene is possibly TRBD1 (6 bases). Between the trimmed V and J ends, which lost 5 bases and 8 bases, there was a span of 12 bases. Germline V CDR1 and CDR2: SEHNR, FQNEAQ (reference sequence). The CDR3 spans 12 residues. CDR3 nucleotide sequence: TGTGCCAGCAGCCCAACAGGGCTCGAAGCTTTCTTT. It codes for CASSPTGLEAFF.

The rearrangement joins TRBV6-5 to TRBJ1-4; D remains unclear. Deletions cut 6 bases from V and 7 bases from J, with 15 bases between. This CDR3 spans 14 amino acids. Germline V CDR1 and CDR2: MNHEY, SVGAGI. The CDR3, as DNA: TGTGCCAGCAGCGCCGGAGGAGGTGGTGAAAAACTGTTTTTT. Protein product: CASSAGGGGEKLFF.

This clone was counted at least ten times. The chain employs TRBV7-9 and TRBJ1-3; 10 bases agree with TRBD1. This CDR3 region has 16 residues. The V segment lost 5 bases and the J segment 1 base; nucleotides outside the gene matches: 5. Germline loops: CDR1 SEHNR, CDR2 FQNEAQ (reference sequence). CDR3 residues: CASSTKDRGSGNTIYF. CDR3 nucleotide sequence: TGTGCCAGCAGCACGAAGGACAGGGGGTCTGGAAACACCATATATTTT. The full variable domain, rest sourced from reference TRBV7-9 and TRBJ1-3, is DTGVSQNPRHKITKRGQNVTFRCDPISEHNRLYWYRQTLGQGPEFLTYFQNEAQLEKSRLLSDRFSAERPKGSFSTLEIQRTEQGDSAMYLCASSTKDRGSGNTIYFGEGSWLTVV.

The V call is TRBV3-1 (or the pseudogene TRBV3-2), the J call TRBJ2-5, with D uncertain. V gave up 1 base and J gave up 2 bases, with 8 bases separating them. This CDR3 has 14 residues. CDR1 LGHDT and CDR2 YNNKEL come from the germline V gene (reference sequence). CDR3 in DNA: TGTGCCAGCAGCCAAGTCCAGGTTCAAGAGACCCAGTACTTC. It is translated as CASSQVQVQETQYF.

The chain uses TRBV19 and TRBJ1-2; TRBD1 is a possible D gene (6 bases). Germline V gives CDR1 LNHDA, CDR2 SQIVND (reference sequence). CDR3 length equals 15 residues. V lost 7 bases to trimming and J lost 7 bases, with 22 bases between them. CDR3 in DNA: TGTGCCAGTACCCTTGGACCCACAGGGTTCGGTGGCTACACCTTC. Protein: CASTLGPTGFGGYTF.

This rearrangement joins TRBV7-8 to TRBJ1-5; TRBD1 matches at 7 bases. V dropped 2 bases and J dropped 4; count of bases not matched to a gene: 5. The CDR3 loop spans 15 amino acids. Per the germline V gene, CDR1 is SGHVS and CDR2 is FQNEAQ. The CDR3 DNA is TGTGCCAGCAGCTTATATGGGACAGAGAATCAGCCCCAGCATTTT. Protein sequence: CASSLYGTENQPQHF.

The chain couples TRBV5-4 to TRBJ2-6; 10 bases map to TRBD1. This CDR3 is 18 amino acids long. The V gene's germline CDR1 is SGHNT and CDR2 YYREEE (reference sequence). The V segment lost 4 bases and the J segment 4 bases; nucleotides outside the gene matches: 11. The CDR3 nucleotides read TGTGCCAGCAGCCCACCGGGACAGGGGACTGCAGGGGCCAACGTCCTGACTTTC. It specifies CASSPPGQGTAGANVLTF.

The chain carries TRBV19 and TRBJ1-3; D gene uncertain. The ends were cut back, 5 bases at V and 2 bases at J, with 7 bases in the middle. The germline V gene has CDR1 LNHDA and CDR2 SQIVND (reference sequence). This CDR3 spans 13 amino acids. CDR3 nucleotides: TGTGCCAGTAGTCCAACGGCTGGAAACACCATATATTTT. Translating gives CASSPTAGNTIYF. Full variable domain (missing parts from reference TRBV19 and TRBJ1-3): DGGITQSPKYLFRKEGQNVTLSCEQNLNHDAMYWYRQDPGQGLRLIYYSQIVNDFQKGDIAEGYSVSREKKESFPLTVTSAQKNPTAFYLCASSPTAGNTIYFGEGSWLTVV.

The sample holds many counts of this clone. The rearrangement links TRBV5-8 to TRBJ2-1; possible D gene TRBD2, 5 bases. Per germline, CDR1 SGHTS and CDR2 YDEGEE. Trimming shortened V by 7 bases and J by 4 bases, and 12 bases separated the two germline ends. The CDR3 is 13 residues long. In DNA, the CDR3 is TGTGCCAGCCGTACAGACTATTACAATGAGCAGTTCTTC. It specifies CASRTDYYNEQFF.

The rearrangement links TRBV27 to TRBJ1-2; 7 nucleotides align to TRBD1. This CDR3 spans 17 amino acids. V shed 2 bases and J 1 base; nucleotides not matched to a gene: 10. Germline V gene sequence: CDR1 MNHEY, CDR2 SMNVEV (reference sequence). The CDR3 region is CASSLKGQSLINYGYTF. CDR3 nucleotides: TGTGCCAGCAGTTTAAAGGGACAGTCCCTAATTAACTATGGCTACACCTTC.

The chain recombines TRBV29-1 with TRBJ2-5; 9 bases fit TRBD1. This CDR3 is 13 amino acids long. From germline, CDR1 is SQVTM and CDR2 ANQGSEA. The V segment lost 5 bases and the J segment 5 bases; nucleotides outside the gene matches: 6. In DNA, the CDR3 is TGCAGCGTTACACTACAGGGGGCTGAGACCCAGTACTTC. This gives the protein CSVTLQGAETQYF.

The V gene is TRBV12-3 or TRBV12-4, the J gene TRBJ1-6, with a weak D call TRBD1 (5 bases). The CDR3 consists of 12 residues. Trimming removed 6 bases at V and 14 bases at J, with 14 bases between. Here the CDR3 DNA reads TGTGCCAGCAGCAAGACAGCTTTTACCCTCCACTTT. Translation: CASSKTAFTLHF.

This chain links TRBV18 with TRBJ2-3; 7 nucleotides agree with TRBD2. The junction had 4 bases not matched to a gene; V was cut back by 4 bases and J by 0 bases. This CDR3 has 15 residues. CDR1 is KGHSH and CDR2 is LQKENI in the germline V gene. DNA for the CDR3: TGTGCCAGCTCACTAGCGGGCCCTAGCACAGATACGCAGTATTTT. Translation gives CASSLAGPSTDTQYF.

The chain combines TRBV5-4 with TRBJ2-3; D possibly corresponds to TRBD2 (5 bases). The CDR3 is 14 amino acids. Germline V gene sequence: CDR1 SGHNT, CDR2 YYREEE (reference sequence). V shed 6 bases and J shed 8 bases, with 19 bases lying between them. CDR3 in DNA: TGTGCCAGCACGCTTAGAGGGAGATTCGCTACGCAGTATTTT. It translates to CASTLRGRFATQYF.

The V call is TRBV19, the J call TRBJ1-1, with D unresolved. Trimming pared 6 bases from V and 0 bases from J, leaving 14 bases between. The CDR3 runs 15 residues. The germline V gene encodes CDR1 LNHDA and CDR2 SQIVND (reference sequence). The CDR3 bases are TGTGCCAGTAGCCCTCAACCAACAGTGAACACTGAAGCTTTCTTT. Its protein is CASSPQPTVNTEAFF.

V usage is TRBV29-1 and J usage is TRBJ2-7; D gene ambiguous. This CDR3 is built from 16 residues. Germline assignment: CDR1 SQVTM and CDR2 ANQGSEA. Deletions cut 6 bases from V and 0 bases from J, with 21 bases between. The CDR3 DNA follows: TGCAGCGTCCGAACAGCAGGCTTCTTAGACTCCTACGAGCAGTACTTC. It translates to CSVRTAGFLDSYEQYF.

This clone was detected a few times. Here the CDR3 DNA reads TGTGCCAGCAGCTTAGAGGCAGGGGCCACCTCCTACGAGCAGTACTTC. It specifies CASSLEAGATSYEQYF. The chain combines TRBV7-8 with TRBJ2-7; tentatively, D is TRBD1 (6 bases). Per the germline V gene, CDR1 is SGHVS and CDR2 is FQNEAQ. V was cut by 1 base and J by 0 bases, with 13 bases left in between. This CDR3 has 16 residues.

The CDR3 region is CASSRKLAGLHNEQFF. The CDR3 region has the DNA TGTGCCAGCAGCCGGAAATTGGCGGGCCTCCACAATGAGCAGTTCTTC. The chain combines TRBV3-1 (or the pseudogene TRBV3-2) with TRBJ2-1; a possible D gene is TRBD2 (5 bases). The CDR3 is made up of 16 amino acids. V was pared by 4 bases and J by 5 bases, with 18 bases between. Germline V CDR1 and CDR2: LGHDT, YNNKEL (reference sequence).

This clone was detected only a few times. Compared with germline, one end of the junction differs, possibly owing to a read error. J is TRBJ2-7 and V is TRBV7-9; D is unclear. The length of the CDR3 is 11 residues. Looked up from germline, CDR1 is SEHNR and CDR2 is FQNEAQ (reference sequence). The CDR3: CASSLEASLHF. DNA of the CDR3: TGTGCCAGCAGCTTAGAAGCTAGTCTACACTTC.

The chain carries TRBV9 and TRBJ2-5, with D tentatively TRBD1 (6 bases). Looked up from germline, CDR1 is SGDLS and CDR2 is YYNGEE. The CDR3 extends over 15 amino acids. V gave up 0 bases and J gave up 2 bases, with 11 bases separating them. In nucleotides, the CDR3 is TGTGCCAGCAGCGTAGCGGGCAGGGGACAAGAGACCCAGTACTTC. It specifies CASSVAGRGQETQYF.

The rearrangement uses TRBV9 and TRBJ1-2; 10 bases align to TRBD1. The CDR3 runs to 16 residues. Unmatched junction bases numbered 8, after V lost 3 bases and J lost 3 bases. Per the germline V gene, CDR1 is SGDLS and CDR2 is YYNGEE. CDR3 loop: CASSATGQGFYYGYTF. CDR3 nucleotide sequence: TGTGCCAGCAGCGCGACGGGACAGGGGTTTTACTATGGCTACACCTTC.

The rearrangement uses TRBV6-1 and TRBJ2-5; 8 bases fit TRBD1. This CDR3 region has 16 residues. Per the germline V gene, CDR1 is MNHNS and CDR2 is SASEGT. The V gene end was trimmed by 4 bases and the J gene end by 2 bases; junction bases not matched to a gene: 9. Written as DNA, the CDR3 is TGTGCCAGCAGTGTATCCAGGGGGACAGGTCAAGAGACCCAGTACTTC. This sequence encodes CASSVSRGTGQETQYF.